Sequencing of this T cell receptor (beta chain) was carried out in a study of radiation and T cells in renal cell carcinoma. Libraries were prepared by immunoSEQ multiplex PCR; TCRdb keeps only in-frame clonotypes and omits some of them. The profile shows some 80,000 clones, approximately 86% of them singletons. This CDR3 is built from 13 residues. V lost 4 bases and J lost 1, with 7 bases in between. CDR1 and CDR2 from the germline V gene are SGHRS and YFSETQ. As to time point: blood 2 weeks post-SBRT. The sample's treatment: 15 Gy SBRT to primary tumor, nephrectomy 4 weeks later. This clonotype was sampled from a woman between 50 and 59 years old with renal cell carcinoma. This material consisted of blood, taken from a patient whose treatment included radiotherapy and nephrectomy. The genes are TRBV5-1 and TRBJ2-3; no clear D gene. The DNA for the CDR3 is TGCGCCAGCAGCGCCTTTGGCACAGATACGCAGTATTTT. Amino acids: CASSAFGTDTQYF.